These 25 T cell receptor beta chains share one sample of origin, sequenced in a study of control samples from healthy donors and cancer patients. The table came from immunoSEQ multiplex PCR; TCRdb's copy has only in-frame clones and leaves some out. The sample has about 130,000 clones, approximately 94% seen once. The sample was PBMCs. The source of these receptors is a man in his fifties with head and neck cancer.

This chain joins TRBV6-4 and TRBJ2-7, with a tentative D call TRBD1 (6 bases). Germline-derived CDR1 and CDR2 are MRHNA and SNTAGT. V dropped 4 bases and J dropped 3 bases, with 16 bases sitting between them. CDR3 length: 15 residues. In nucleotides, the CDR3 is TGTGCCAGCAGTGCCCCCCGGGACAAACTCTACGAGCAGTACTTC. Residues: CASSAPRDKLYEQYF.

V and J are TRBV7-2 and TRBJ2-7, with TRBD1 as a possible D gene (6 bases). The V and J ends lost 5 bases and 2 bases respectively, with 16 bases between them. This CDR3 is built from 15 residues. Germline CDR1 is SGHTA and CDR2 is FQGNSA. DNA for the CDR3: TGTGCCAGCAGCCTCCAGACAGGCGATACCTACGAGCAGTACTTC. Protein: CASSLQTGDTYEQYF.

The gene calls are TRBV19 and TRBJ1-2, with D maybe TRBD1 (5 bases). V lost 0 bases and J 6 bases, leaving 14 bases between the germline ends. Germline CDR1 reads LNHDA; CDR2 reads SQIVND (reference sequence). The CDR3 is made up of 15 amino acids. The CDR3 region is CASSIDGAAKNGYTF. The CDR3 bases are TGTGCCAGTAGTATAGACGGGGCGGCAAAGAATGGCTACACCTTC.

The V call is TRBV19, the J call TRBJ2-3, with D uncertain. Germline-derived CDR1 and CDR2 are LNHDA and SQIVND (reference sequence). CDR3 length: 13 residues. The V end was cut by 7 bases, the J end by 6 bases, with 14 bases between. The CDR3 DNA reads TGTGCCAGTACGAAGGGAATTTCGGATACGCAGTATTTT. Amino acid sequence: CASTKGISDTQYF.

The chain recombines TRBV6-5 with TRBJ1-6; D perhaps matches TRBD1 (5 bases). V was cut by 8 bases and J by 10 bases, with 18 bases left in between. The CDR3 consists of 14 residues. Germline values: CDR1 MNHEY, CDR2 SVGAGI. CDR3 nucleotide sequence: TGTGCCAGCGTTAGGTTGGCCTCAGGGTCACCCCTCCACTTT. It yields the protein CASVRLASGSPLHF.

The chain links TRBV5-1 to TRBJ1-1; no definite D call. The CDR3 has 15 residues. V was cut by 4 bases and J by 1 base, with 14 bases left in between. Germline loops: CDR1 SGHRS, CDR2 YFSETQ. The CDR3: CASSPLSTENTEAFF. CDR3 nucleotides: TGCGCCAGCAGCCCCCTCTCGACGGAGAACACTGAAGCTTTCTTT.

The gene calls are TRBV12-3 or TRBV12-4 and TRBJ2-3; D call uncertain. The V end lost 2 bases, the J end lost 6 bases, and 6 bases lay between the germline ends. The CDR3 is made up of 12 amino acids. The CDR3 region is CASSLSGDTQYF. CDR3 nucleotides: TGTGCCAGCAGTTTATCCGGGGATACGCAGTATTTT.

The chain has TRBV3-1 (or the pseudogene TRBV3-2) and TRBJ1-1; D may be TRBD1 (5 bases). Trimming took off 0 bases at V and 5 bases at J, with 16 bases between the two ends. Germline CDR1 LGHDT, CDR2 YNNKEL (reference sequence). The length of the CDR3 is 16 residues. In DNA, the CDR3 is TGTGCCAGCAGCCAAGACGCAGGGTTTGGGGAGACTGAAGCTTTCTTT. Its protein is CASSQDAGFGETEAFF.

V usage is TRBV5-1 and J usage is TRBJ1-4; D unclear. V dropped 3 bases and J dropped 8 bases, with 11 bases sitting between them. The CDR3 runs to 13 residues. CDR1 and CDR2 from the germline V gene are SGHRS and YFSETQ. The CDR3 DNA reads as TGCGCCAGCAGCTCCCATGAGGGCGAAAAACTGTTTTTT. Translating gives CASSSHEGEKLFF.

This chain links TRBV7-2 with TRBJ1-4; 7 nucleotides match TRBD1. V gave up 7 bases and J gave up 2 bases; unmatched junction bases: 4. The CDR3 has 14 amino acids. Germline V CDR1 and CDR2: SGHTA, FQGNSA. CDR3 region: CASNPTGTNEKLFF. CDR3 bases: TGTGCCAGCAACCCGACAGGGACTAATGAAAAACTGTTTTTT.

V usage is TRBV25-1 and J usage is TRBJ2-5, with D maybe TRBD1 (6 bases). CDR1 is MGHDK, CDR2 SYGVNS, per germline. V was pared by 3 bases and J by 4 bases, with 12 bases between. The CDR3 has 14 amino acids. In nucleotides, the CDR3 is TGTGCCAGCAGTGACCCACAGGGTCGAGAGACCCAGTACTTC. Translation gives CASSDPQGRETQYF.

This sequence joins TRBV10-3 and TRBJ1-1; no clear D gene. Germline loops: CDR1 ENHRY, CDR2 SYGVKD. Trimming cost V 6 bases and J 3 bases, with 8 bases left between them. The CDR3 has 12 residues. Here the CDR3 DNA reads TGTGCCATCAGAGAGAGGGACACTGAAGCTTTCTTT. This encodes CAIRERDTEAFF.

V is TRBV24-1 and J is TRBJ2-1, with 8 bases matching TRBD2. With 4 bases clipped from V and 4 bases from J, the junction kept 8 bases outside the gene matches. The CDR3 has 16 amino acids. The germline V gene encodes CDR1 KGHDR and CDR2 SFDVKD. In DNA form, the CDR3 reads TGTGCCACCAGTGACTCGGGGACTAGAGAATACAATGAGCAGTTCTTC. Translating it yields CATSDSGTREYNEQFF.

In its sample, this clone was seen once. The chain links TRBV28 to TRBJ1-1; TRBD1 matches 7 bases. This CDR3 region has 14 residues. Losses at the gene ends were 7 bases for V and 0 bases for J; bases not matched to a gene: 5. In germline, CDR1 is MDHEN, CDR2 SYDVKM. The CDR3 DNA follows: TGTGCCAGCACTCCGGGACAGCTGAACACTGAAGCTTTCTTT. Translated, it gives CASTPGQLNTEAFF. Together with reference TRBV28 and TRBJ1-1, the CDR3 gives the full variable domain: DVKVTQSSRYLVKRTGEKVFLECVQDMDHENMFWYRQDPGLGLRLIYFSYDVKMKEKGDIPEGYSVSREKKERFSLILESASTNQTSMYLCASTPGQLNTEAFFGQGTRLTVV.

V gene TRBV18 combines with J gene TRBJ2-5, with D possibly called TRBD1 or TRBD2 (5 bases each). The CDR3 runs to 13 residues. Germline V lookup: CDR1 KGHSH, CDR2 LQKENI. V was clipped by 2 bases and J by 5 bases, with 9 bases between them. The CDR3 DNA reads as TGTGCCAGCTCACCAGGGACCGAGGAGACCCAGTACTTC. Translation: CASSPGTEETQYF. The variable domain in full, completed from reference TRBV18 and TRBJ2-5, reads NAGVMQNPRHLVRRRGQEARLRCSPMKGHSHVYWYRQLPEEGLKFMVYLQKENIIDESGMPKERFSAEFPKEGPSILRIQQVVRGDSAAYFCASSPGTEETQYFGPGTRLLVL.

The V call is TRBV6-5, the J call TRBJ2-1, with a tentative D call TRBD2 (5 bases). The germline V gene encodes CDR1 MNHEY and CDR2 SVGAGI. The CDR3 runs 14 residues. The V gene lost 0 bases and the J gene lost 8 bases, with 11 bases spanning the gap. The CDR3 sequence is CASSYSRVRDEQFF. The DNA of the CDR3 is TGTGCCAGCAGTTACTCGAGGGTTAGGGATGAGCAGTTCTTC.

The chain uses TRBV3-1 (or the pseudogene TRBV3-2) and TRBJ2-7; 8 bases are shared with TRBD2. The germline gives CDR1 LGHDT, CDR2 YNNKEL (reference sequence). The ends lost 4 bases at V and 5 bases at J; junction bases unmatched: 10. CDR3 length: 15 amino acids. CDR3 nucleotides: TGTGCCAGCAGCCTATTAGGGACTAGGAACCACGAGCAGTACTTC. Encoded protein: CASSLLGTRNHEQYF.

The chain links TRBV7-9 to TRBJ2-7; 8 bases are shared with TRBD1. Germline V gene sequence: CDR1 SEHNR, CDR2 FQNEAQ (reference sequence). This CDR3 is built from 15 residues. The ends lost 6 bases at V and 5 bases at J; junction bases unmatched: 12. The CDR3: CASSSADRADHEQYF. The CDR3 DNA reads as TGTGCCAGCAGTTCCGCGGACAGGGCCGACCACGAGCAGTACTTC. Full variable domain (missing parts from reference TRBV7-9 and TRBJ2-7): DTGVSQNPRHKITKRGQNVTFRCDPISEHNRLYWYRQTLGQGPEFLTYFQNEAQLEKSRLLSDRFSAERPKGSFSTLEIQRTEQGDSAMYLCASSSADRADHEQYFGPGTRLTVT.

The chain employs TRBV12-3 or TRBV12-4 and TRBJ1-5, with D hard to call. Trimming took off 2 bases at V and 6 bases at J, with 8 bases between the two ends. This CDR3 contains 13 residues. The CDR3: CASSLTGAQPQHF. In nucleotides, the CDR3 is TGTGCCAGCAGTTTAACGGGAGCTCAGCCCCAGCATTTT.

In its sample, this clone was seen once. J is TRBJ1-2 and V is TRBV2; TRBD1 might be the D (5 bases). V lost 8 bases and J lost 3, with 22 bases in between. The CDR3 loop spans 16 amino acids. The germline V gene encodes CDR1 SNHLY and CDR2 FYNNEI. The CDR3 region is CASGGTQRSAYYGYTF. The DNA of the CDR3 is TGTGCCAGCGGGGGAACACAGAGGAGCGCTTACTATGGCTACACCTTC.

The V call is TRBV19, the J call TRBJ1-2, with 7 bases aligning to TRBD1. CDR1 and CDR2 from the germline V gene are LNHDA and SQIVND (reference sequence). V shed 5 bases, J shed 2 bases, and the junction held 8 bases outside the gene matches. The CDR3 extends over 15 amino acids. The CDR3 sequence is CASSPRTGLNYGYTF. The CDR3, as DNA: TGTGCCAGTAGTCCAAGGACAGGTTTGAACTATGGCTACACCTTC.

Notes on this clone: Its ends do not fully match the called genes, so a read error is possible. CDR3 nucleotides: TGTGCCAGCAGCCAAGATGGAAGGGTAATCTCCCACGAGCAGTACTTC. Amino acids: CASSQDGRVISHEQYF. The chain couples TRBV4-2 to TRBJ2-7; D is unresolved. Germline values: CDR1 LGHNA, CDR2 YNFKEQ. The CDR3 has 16 amino acids.

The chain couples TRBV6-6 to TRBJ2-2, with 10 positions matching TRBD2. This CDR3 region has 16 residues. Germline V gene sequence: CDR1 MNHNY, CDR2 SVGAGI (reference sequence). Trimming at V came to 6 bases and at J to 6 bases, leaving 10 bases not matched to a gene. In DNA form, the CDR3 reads TGTGCCAGCAGCCCGTCAGCGGGGGGGCCAGCCGGGGAGCTGTTTTTT. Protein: CASSPSAGGPAGELFF.

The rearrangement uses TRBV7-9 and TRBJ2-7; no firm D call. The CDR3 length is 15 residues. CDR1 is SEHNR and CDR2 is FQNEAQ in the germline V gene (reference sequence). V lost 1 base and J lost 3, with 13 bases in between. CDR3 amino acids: CASSLDGSMDYEQYF. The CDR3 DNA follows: TGTGCCAGCAGCTTAGATGGTAGTATGGACTACGAGCAGTACTTC.

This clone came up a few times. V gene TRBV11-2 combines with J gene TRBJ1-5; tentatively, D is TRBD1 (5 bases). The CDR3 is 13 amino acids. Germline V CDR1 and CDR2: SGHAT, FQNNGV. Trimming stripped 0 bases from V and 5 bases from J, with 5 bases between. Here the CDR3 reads CASSLDRDQPQHF. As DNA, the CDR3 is TGTGCCAGCAGCTTAGACAGGGATCAGCCCCAGCATTTT.